The 2 T cell receptor beta chains below all came from one sample that was sequenced in a study of blood T cell repertoires in COVID-19. Sequencing used immunoSEQ multiplex PCR; TCRdb keeps in-frame clones, though not all of them. Seen here are some 220,000 clones, 65% to 85% observed once, and the top ten hold around 1.3%. Sequencing was performed on peripheral blood. The receptors here all came from a woman aged 30 to 39 with COVID-19, enrolled during active disease.

The V and J genes are TRBV5-1 and TRBJ1-6; tentative D call: TRBD1 (5 bases). Germline CDR1 SGHRS, CDR2 YFSETQ. There are 15 residues in the CDR3. Trimming pared 0 bases from V and 3 bases from J, leaving 7 bases between. The CDR3 region has the DNA TGCGCCAGCAGCTTGGAAGGGGTCTATAATTCACCCCTCCACTTT. This translates into CASSLEGVYNSPLHF. The variable domain in full, with the rest retrieved from reference TRBV5-1 and TRBJ1-6, is KAGVTQTPRYLIKTRGQQVTLSCSPISGHRSVSWYQQTPGQGLQFLFEYFSETQRNKGNFPGRFSGRQFSNSRSEMNVSTLELGDSALYLCASSLEGVYNSPLHFGNGTRLTVT.

The CDR3 loop is CASSSGQGANEKLFF. Here the CDR3 DNA reads TGTGCCAGCAGCTCGGGACAGGGTGCTAATGAAAAACTGTTTTTT. The rearrangement joins TRBV5-4 to TRBJ1-4; 9 bases match TRBD1. Germline V lookup: CDR1 SGHNT, CDR2 YYREEE (reference sequence). This CDR3 is 15 amino acids long. After removal of 3 bases from V and 3 bases from J, the junction contained 3 bases not matched to a gene.